The 23 T cell receptor beta chains given below trace back to one sample, sequenced in a study of PD-1 blockade in classical Hodgkin lymphoma (dated by TCRdb to 2018 to 2021). The label giving this sample's time point can be read as: cycle 4 day 1 (C4D1), after five to seven weeks of nivolumab. Every trial patient had relapsed following autologous stem cell transplantation, and prior brentuximab vedotin exposure was what differed among cohorts A, B and C. Magnetic negative selection with a Miltenyi CD4+ T cell isolation kit was used to purify CD4+ T cells from thawed PBMCs. The library was made by the immunoSEQ multiplex PCR assay. This is the immuneACCESS table as TCRdb keeps it, with only in-frame sequences that have V and J called. A part of the clones is gone; compared with another copy, unresolved V genes explain less than half, and the rest is unexplained. Counted in this sample were about 27,000 clones; around 83% of them appeared once. Less than 3% of the sample is in the top ten clones.

Sequenced material: CD4+ T cells from blood, taken before the fourth cycle of nivolumab. Receptor source: a human donor with classical Hodgkin lymphoma.

CDR3 residues: CAWRAPDRDTETQYF. DNA of the CDR3: TGTGCCTGGAGAGCCCCCGACAGGGATACAGAGACCCAGTACTTC. The chain employs TRBV30 and TRBJ2-5; TRBD1 matches 7 bases. The CDR3 runs 15 residues. Germline values: CDR1 GTSNPN, CDR2 SVGIG (reference sequence). Unmatched junction bases numbered 11, after V lost 3 bases and J lost 4 bases.

V and J are TRBV6-1 and TRBJ1-5; D unresolved. There are 13 residues in the CDR3. Between the trimmed V and J ends, which lost 7 bases and 5 bases, there was a span of 12 bases. CDR1 is MNHNS and CDR2 is SASEGT in the germline V gene. CDR3 sequence (DNA): TGTGCCAGCACGGGCAGCCACTATCAGCCCCAGCATTTT. Encoded protein: CASTGSHYQPQHF.

The V gene is TRBV30, the J gene TRBJ2-7; D ambiguous. V was shortened by 0 bases and J by 3 bases, with 9 bases between the two germline ends. Germline CDR1 reads GTSNPN; CDR2 reads SVGIG (reference sequence). This CDR3 has 13 residues. The CDR3 here is CAWSVLVGYEQYF. DNA of the CDR3: TGTGCCTGGAGTGTACTGGTGGGCTACGAGCAGTACTTC.

J is TRBJ1-2 and V is TRBV6-1; 12 nucleotides line up with TRBD1. The CDR3 sequence is 15 residues long. CDR1 and CDR2 (germline): MNHNS, SASEGT. V dropped 5 bases and J dropped 4; count of bases not matched to a gene: 5. The CDR3 region is CASSSPGQGAYGYTF. CDR3 DNA sequence: TGTGCCAGCAGTTCCCCGGGACAGGGGGCCTATGGCTACACCTTC.

The chain employs TRBV9 and TRBJ2-1, with 8 bases matching TRBD2. Per germline, CDR1 SGDLS and CDR2 YYNGEE. The J segment lost 8 bases and the V segment lost 0 bases, leaving 10 bases of the junction unmatched. CDR3 length: 16 amino acids. DNA for the CDR3: TGTGCCAGCAGCGTAGAAACTAGCGGTTTTGTGGATGAGCAGTTCTTC. Its translation: CASSVETSGFVDEQFF.

The rearrangement joins TRBV15 to TRBJ2-7, with D possibly TRBD2 on 5 matching bases. Germline V gene sequence: CDR1 LNHNV, CDR2 YYDKDF (reference sequence). V was shortened by 0 bases and J by 9 bases, with 12 bases between the two germline ends. This CDR3 has 13 amino acids. The CDR3 loop reads CATSRDKLAGQYF. The CDR3, as DNA: TGTGCCACCAGCAGAGATAAGCTAGCAGGGCAGTACTTC. The full variable domain, in which reference TRBV15 and TRBJ2-7 provide the parts outside the CDR3, is DAMVIQNPRYQVTQFGKPVTLSCSQTLNHNVMYWYQQKSSQAPKLLFHYYDKDFNNEADTPDNFQSRRPNTSFCFLDIRSPGLGDTAMYLCATSRDKLAGQYFGPGTRLTVT.

This chain links TRBV2 with TRBJ2-1; a weak D match, TRBD2 (6 bases). The CDR3 is made up of 14 amino acids. In germline, CDR1 is SNHLY, CDR2 FYNNEI. Trimming took off 5 bases at V and 2 bases at J, with 10 bases between the two ends. The CDR3 loop reads CASSREIAYNEQFF. The CDR3 DNA reads TGTGCCAGCAGTCGGGAGATCGCCTACAATGAGCAGTTCTTC.

The chain links TRBV6-1 to TRBJ1-5; 7 bases agree with TRBD1. This CDR3 spans 15 amino acids. CDR1 is MNHNS and CDR2 is SASEGT in the germline V gene. V was clipped by 10 bases and J by 3 bases; unmatched bases: 12. CDR3 sequence (DNA): TGTGCCACCGACAGTAGACAGGGAAACAATCAGCCCCAGCATTTT. Protein: CATDSRQGNNQPQHF.

The CDR3 region is CASSRLAGANYEQYF. CDR3 sequence (DNA): TGTGCCAGCAGTCGACTAGCGGGGGCAAACTACGAGCAGTACTTC. The chain has TRBV6-5 and TRBJ2-5; TRBD2 matches 12 bases. The J call may be faulty, since TRBJ2-7 better matches the DNA end. The germline CDR1 and CDR2 sequences are MNHEY and SVGAGI. This CDR3 contains 15 residues.

CDR3 sequence (DNA): TGCGCCAGCAGCTTGGGCGGTCCTGGAAACACCATATATTTT. Translated, it gives CASSLGGPGNTIYF. This chain links TRBV5-1 with TRBJ1-3; D is undetermined. CDR1 is SGHRS and CDR2 is YFSETQ in the germline V gene. Trimming cost V 0 bases and J 2 bases, with 6 bases left between them. This CDR3 has 14 amino acids.

The V gene is TRBV19, the J gene TRBJ2-7; D gene ambiguous. With 4 bases removed from V and 2 bases from J, the gap between germline ends came to 3 bases. In germline, CDR1 is LNHDA, CDR2 SQIVND (reference sequence). The CDR3 has 11 amino acids. DNA for the CDR3: TGTGCCAGTAGTAACACCTACGAGCAGTACTTC. Its protein is CASSNTYEQYF.

The V gene is TRBV18, the J gene TRBJ2-2, with a weak D call TRBD1 (6 bases). The V end lost 3 bases, the J end lost 1 base, and 9 bases lay between the germline ends. The CDR3 spans 15 residues. Germline V gene sequence: CDR1 KGHSH, CDR2 LQKENI. CDR3 loop: CASSPTGQNTGELFF. CDR3 sequence (DNA): TGTGCCAGCTCACCGACGGGACAGAACACCGGGGAGCTGTTTTTT.

The chain combines TRBV19 with TRBJ1-5, with D maybe TRBD1 (5 bases). The ends were cut back, 2 bases at V and 5 bases at J, with 7 bases in the middle. From germline, CDR1 is LNHDA and CDR2 SQIVND (reference sequence). The CDR3 sequence is 13 residues long. The CDR3, as DNA: TGTGCCAGTAGTATACGGGGGGATCAGCCCCAGCATTTT. It encodes CASSIRGDQPQHF.

This chain links TRBV6-1 with TRBJ2-2; no clear D. This CDR3 has 15 amino acids. The V end lost 2 bases, the J end lost 0 bases, and 7 bases lay between the germline ends. Germline V gene data show CDR1 as MNHNS and CDR2 as SASEGT. The CDR3 loop is CASSEWSANTGELFF. The DNA for the CDR3 is TGTGCCAGCAGTGAATGGAGTGCGAACACCGGGGAGCTGTTTTTT.

The V call is TRBV6-5, the J call TRBJ1-5; possibly TRBD1 for D (5 bases). Germline CDR1 is MNHEY and CDR2 is SVGAGI. V was pared by 0 bases and J by 1 base, with 10 bases between. The CDR3 runs to 16 residues. The CDR3 sequence is CASSYSRDGSNQPQHF. Here the CDR3 DNA reads TGTGCCAGCAGTTACTCCCGGGACGGAAGCAATCAGCCCCAGCATTTT.

The chain links TRBV6-5 to TRBJ2-7; 12 bases are shared with TRBD2. J lost 3 bases, V lost 5 bases, and 5 bases had no gene match. The CDR3 is 15 amino acids. The germline V gene has CDR1 MNHEY and CDR2 SVGAGI. Here the CDR3 reads CASSRLAGANYEQYF. The CDR3 DNA follows: TGTGCCAGCAGTCGACTAGCGGGGGCAAACTACGAGCAGTACTTC.

The rearrangement links TRBV10-3 to TRBJ2-3; 9 positions agree with TRBD2. The V gene's germline CDR1 is ENHRY and CDR2 SYGVKD. Trimming took 3 bases from V and 3 from J; bases not matched to a gene: 7. The CDR3 has 16 residues. The CDR3 protein is CAISESSGRRTDTQYF. As DNA, the CDR3 is TGTGCCATCAGTGAATCCAGCGGGAGGAGAACAGATACGCAGTATTTT.

The rearrangement uses TRBV5-1 and TRBJ2-7, with TRBD1 identical over 8 bases. The CDR3 spans 13 residues. J lost 6 bases, V lost 2 bases, and 4 bases had no gene match. The V gene's germline CDR1 is SGHRS and CDR2 YFSETQ. The CDR3 region is CASSFGQGGEQYF. In nucleotides, the CDR3 is TGCGCCAGCAGCTTTGGACAGGGCGGCGAGCAGTACTTC.

The rearrangement joins TRBV4-1 to TRBJ2-2, with D possibly TRBD2 on 6 matching bases. V lost 2 bases and J 3 bases, leaving 16 bases between the germline ends. The CDR3 covers 17 residues. The germline gives CDR1 MGHRA, CDR2 YSYEKL. The chain's CDR3 is CASSQPYGGGHTGELFF. The DNA of the CDR3 is TGCGCCAGCAGCCAACCCTACGGGGGAGGACACACCGGGGAGCTGTTTTTT.

J is TRBJ1-5 and V is TRBV2, with no clear D. From germline, CDR1 is SNHLY and CDR2 FYNNEI. V lost 2 bases and J 4 bases, leaving 12 bases between the germline ends. This CDR3 spans 15 amino acids. The CDR3 nucleotides are TGTGCCAGCAGTGAATCGCCCAGAAGGAATCAGCCCCAGCATTTT. Protein sequence: CASSESPRRNQPQHF.

This clone has more than one count but fewer than ten. V usage is TRBV30 and J usage is TRBJ1-1; no clear D. Between the trimmed V and J ends, which lost 1 base and 6 bases, there was a span of 24 bases. CDR1 and CDR2 from the germline V gene are GTSNPN and SVGIG (reference sequence). The CDR3 extends over 17 amino acids. In DNA, the CDR3 is TGTGCCTGGAGTGCCACTACGCGGCTACCCAGGAGGGCTGAAGCTTTCTTT. It specifies CAWSATTRLPRRAEAFF. Looking up the rest from reference TRBV30 and TRBJ1-1 gives the full variable domain: SQTIHQWPATLVQPVGSPLSLECTVEGTSNPNLYWYRQAAGRGLQLLFYSVGIGQISSEVPQNLSASRPQDRQFILSSKKLLLSDSGFYLCAWSATTRLPRRAEAFFGQGTRLTVV.

The chain has TRBV5-1 and TRBJ2-2; TRBD2 matches at 8 bases. The germline V gene encodes CDR1 SGHRS and CDR2 YFSETQ. V lost 0 bases, J lost 2 bases, and 3 bases stayed unmatched. This CDR3 region has 16 residues. The DNA for the CDR3 is TGCGCCAGCAGCTTGGTTAGCGGGAAAAACACCGGGGAGCTGTTTTTT. This sequence encodes CASSLVSGKNTGELFF.

The rearrangement links TRBV29-1 to TRBJ2-3, with 8 bases lining up with TRBD2. This CDR3 has 15 amino acids. J gave up 0 bases and V 6 bases, and 8 bases lay outside the gene matches. CDR1 SQVTM and CDR2 ANQGSEA come from the germline V gene. In DNA form, the CDR3 reads TGCAGCGTCGCAGGACTAGCACCCAGCACAGATACGCAGTATTTT. Translating it yields CSVAGLAPSTDTQYF.